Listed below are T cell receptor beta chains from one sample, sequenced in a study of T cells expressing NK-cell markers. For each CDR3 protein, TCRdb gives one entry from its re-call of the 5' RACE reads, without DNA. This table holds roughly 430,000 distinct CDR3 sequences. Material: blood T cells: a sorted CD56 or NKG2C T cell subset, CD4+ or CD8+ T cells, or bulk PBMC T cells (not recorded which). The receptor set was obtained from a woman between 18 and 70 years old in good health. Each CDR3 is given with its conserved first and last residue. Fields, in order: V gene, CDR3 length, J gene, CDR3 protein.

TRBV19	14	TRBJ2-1	CASSPSDSGNEQFF
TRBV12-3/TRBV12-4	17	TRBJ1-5	CASKLGSQDRSNQPQHF
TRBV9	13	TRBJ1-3	CASSSYSGNTIYF
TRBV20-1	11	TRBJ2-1	CSASSQNEQFF
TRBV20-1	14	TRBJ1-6	CSASQTAESSPLHF
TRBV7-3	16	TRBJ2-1	CASSTAGGLALNEQFF
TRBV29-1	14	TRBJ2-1	CSVEGGTVYNEQFF
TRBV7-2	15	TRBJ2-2	CASSLRFRVSGELFF
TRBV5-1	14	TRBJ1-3	CASSLGNSGNTIYF
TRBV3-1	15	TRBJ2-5	CASSPQAGGPPTQYF
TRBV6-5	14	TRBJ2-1	CASSYSSGTNEQFF
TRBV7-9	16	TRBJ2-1	CASSLAGPRDDNEQFF
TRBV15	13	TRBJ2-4	CATSSLAGAGQYF
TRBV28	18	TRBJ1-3	CASSLVPGRVNSGNTIYF
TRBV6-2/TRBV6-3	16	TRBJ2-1	CASSYPGQPGYNEQFF
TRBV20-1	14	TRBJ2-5	CSAAPGLAIETQYF
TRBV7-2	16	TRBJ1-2	CASSFTPGSFGYGYTF
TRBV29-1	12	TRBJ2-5	CSGLTGVETQYF
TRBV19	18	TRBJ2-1	CASSIDNRGGLAGQQQFF
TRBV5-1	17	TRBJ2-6	CASSLAKGATGANVLTF
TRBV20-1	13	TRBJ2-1	CSASPDRYNEQFF
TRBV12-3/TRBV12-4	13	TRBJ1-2	CASRTGQNYGYTF
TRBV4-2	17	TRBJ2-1	CASSAPGGLAAYNEQFF
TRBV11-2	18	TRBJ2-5	CASTSLKGATGAGETQYF
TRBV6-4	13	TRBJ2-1	CASRDSRYNEQFF
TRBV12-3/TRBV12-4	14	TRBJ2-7	CASSPGLDSYEQYF
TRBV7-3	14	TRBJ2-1	CASSSGLAGVRQFF
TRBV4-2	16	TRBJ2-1	CASSTRTSGRGNEQFF
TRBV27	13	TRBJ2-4	CASSLGAENIQYF
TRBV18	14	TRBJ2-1	CASSPRWGNNEQFF
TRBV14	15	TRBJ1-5	CASSPGTGYGQPQHF
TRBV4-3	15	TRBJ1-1	CASSQGQEINTEAFF
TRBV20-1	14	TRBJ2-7	CSARSGGRGWEQYF
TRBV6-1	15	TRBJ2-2	CALGRRGANTGELFF
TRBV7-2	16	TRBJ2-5	CASSRSLAGVYETQYF
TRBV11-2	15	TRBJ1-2	CASSFRKTGQYGYTF
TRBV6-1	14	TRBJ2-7	CASSEALAHSEQYF
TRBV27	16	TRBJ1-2	CASSLKASSDSWGYTF
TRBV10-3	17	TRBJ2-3	CAIRGAGTSGSTDTQYF
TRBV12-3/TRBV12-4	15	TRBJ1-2	CASNSQGGGGYGYTF
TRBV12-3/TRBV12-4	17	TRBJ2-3	CASRVMRTSGAGDTQYF
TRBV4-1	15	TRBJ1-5	CASSQGQGAYQPQHF
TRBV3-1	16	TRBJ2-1	CASSQAGRLAGDEQFF